This section outlines one T cell receptor beta chain sequence together with its context. Its specificity is unknown. Clones were sequenced by immunoSEQ multiplex PCR, and TCRdb holds only the in-frame ones, with some missing. The sample gives some 90,000 clones, roughly 89% of which show up once; over 0.8% is in the top ten. The CDR3 length is 13 residues. V shed 6 bases and J shed 4 bases, with 12 bases lying between them. CDR1 is MDHEN and CDR2 is SYDVKM in the germline V gene. Patients were ruled out by autoimmune disease history or systemic immunosuppression. The entry originates in a study of OX40 agonist ivuxolimab in advanced cancers. Study as a whole: Six ivuxolimab dose levels, 0.01 to 10 mg/kg, were given intravenously every 2 weeks.

Whole-study results and caveats: CD8+ T cells averaged more expanded clones than CD4+. Some of the nonresponding patients also showed low levels of normalized T-cell clonal expansion.

This clonotype was obtained from an adult with an advanced solid tumor such as melanoma, head and neck, liver or kidney cancer. The V gene is TRBV28, the J gene TRBJ1-2, with D unclear. The source was CD4+ or CD8+ T cells sorted from blood, collected in a trial of the OX40 agonist ivuxolimab. CDR3 residues: CASRTQEAYGYTF. The CDR3 DNA follows: TGTGCCAGCAGGACCCAGGAGGCCTATGGCTACACCTTC.